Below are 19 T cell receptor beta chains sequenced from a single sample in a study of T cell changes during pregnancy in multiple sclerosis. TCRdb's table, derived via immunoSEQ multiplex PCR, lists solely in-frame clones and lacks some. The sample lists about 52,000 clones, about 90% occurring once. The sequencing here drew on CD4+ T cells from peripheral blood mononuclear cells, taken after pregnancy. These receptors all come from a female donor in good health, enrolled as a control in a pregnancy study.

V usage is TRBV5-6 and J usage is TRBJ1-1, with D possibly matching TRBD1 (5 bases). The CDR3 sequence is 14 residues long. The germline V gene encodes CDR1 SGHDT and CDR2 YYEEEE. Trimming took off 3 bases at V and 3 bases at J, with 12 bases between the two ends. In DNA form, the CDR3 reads TGTGCCAGCAGCTGGACACTAAGAGACACTGAAGCTTTCTTT. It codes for CASSWTLRDTEAFF.

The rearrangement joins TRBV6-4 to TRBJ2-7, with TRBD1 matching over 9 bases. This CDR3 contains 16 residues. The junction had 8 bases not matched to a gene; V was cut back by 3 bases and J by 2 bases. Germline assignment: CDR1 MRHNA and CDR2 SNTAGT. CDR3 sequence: CASSERSGQGTYEQYF. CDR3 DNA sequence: TGTGCCAGCAGTGAACGATCGGGACAGGGAACCTACGAGCAGTACTTC.

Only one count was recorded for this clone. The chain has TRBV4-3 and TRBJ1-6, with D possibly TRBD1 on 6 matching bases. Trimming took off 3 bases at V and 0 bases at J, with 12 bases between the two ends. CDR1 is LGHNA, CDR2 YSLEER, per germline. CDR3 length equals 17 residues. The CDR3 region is CASSHRGGFSYNSPLHF. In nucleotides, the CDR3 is TGCGCCAGCAGCCATCGAGGGGGATTCTCCTATAATTCACCCCTCCACTTT.

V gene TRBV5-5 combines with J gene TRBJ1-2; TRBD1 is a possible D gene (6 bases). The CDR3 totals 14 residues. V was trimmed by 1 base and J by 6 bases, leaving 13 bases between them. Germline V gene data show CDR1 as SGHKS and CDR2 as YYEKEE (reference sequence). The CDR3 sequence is CASSLTGRANGYTF. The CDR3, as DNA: TGTGCCAGCAGCTTGACAGGGCGGGCAAATGGCTACACCTTC. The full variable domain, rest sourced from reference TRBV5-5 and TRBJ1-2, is DAGVTQSPTHLIKTRGQQVTLRCSPISGHKSVSWYQQVLGQGPQFIFQYYEKEERGRGNFPDRFSARQFPNYSSELNVNALLLGDSALYLCASSLTGRANGYTFGSGTRLTVV.

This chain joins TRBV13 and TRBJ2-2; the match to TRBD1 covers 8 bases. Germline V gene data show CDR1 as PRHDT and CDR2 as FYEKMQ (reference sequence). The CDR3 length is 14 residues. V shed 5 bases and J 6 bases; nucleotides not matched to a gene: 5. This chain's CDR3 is CASSGQGSAGELFF. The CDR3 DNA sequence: TGTGCCAGCAGCGGACAGGGCAGCGCCGGGGAGCTGTTTTTT.

CDR3 in DNA: TGTGCCAGTAGTAGAGGGACAGGGTATGGCTACACCTTC. Translating it yields CASSRGTGYGYTF. The V and J genes are TRBV19 and TRBJ1-2; TRBD1 agrees at 9 bases. The V and J ends lost 4 bases and 5 bases, in that order; junction bases with no gene match: 2. The CDR3 runs to 13 residues. Germline lookup yields CDR1 LNHDA and CDR2 SQIVND (reference sequence).

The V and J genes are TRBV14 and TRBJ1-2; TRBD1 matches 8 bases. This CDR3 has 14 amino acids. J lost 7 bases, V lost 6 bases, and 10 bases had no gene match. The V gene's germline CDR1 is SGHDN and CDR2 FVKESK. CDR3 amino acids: CASSLTTGGAGYTF. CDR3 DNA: TGTGCCAGCAGTCTTACAACAGGGGGTGCTGGCTACACCTTC.

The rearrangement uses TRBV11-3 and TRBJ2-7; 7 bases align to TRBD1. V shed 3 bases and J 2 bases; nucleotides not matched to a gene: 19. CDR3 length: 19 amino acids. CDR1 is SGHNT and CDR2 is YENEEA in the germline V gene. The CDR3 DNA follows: TGTGCCAGCAGCTTCGGGTTAACTGAGGGACAGACGAGGGCCTACGAGCAGTACTTC. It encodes CASSFGLTEGQTRAYEQYF.

The CDR3 nucleotides read TGTGCCAGCAGGGCGGGACAGGTGAACAACTATGGCTACACCTTC. This encodes CASRAGQVNNYGYTF. This rearrangement joins TRBV6-5 to TRBJ1-2; 8 nucleotides agree with TRBD1. CDR1 MNHEY and CDR2 SVGAGI come from the germline V gene. V gave up 6 bases and J gave up 2 bases; unmatched junction bases: 8. The length of the CDR3 is 15 residues.

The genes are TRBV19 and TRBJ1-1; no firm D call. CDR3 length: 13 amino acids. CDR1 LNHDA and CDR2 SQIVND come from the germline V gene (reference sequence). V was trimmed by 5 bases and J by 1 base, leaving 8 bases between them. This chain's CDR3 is CASSSKRNTEAFF. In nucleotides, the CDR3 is TGTGCCAGTAGTTCAAAGCGGAACACTGAAGCTTTCTTT.

CDR3 amino acids: CAWRPTGGWGGELFF. The CDR3 DNA reads as TGTGCCTGGAGGCCCACAGGGGGCTGGGGCGGGGAGCTGTTTTTT. The gene calls are TRBV30 and TRBJ2-2; 9 nucleotides match TRBD1. Per the germline V gene, CDR1 is GTSNPN and CDR2 is SVGIG (reference sequence). The CDR3 runs 15 residues. Unmatched junction bases numbered 9, after V lost 3 bases and J lost 7 bases.

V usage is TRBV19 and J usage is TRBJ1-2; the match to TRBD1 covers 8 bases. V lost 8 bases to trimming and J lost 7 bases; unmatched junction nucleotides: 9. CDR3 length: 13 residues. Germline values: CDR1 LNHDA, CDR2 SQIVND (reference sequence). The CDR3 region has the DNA TGTGCCAGTGCGACACAGGGGGTGGTTGGCTACACCTTC. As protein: CASATQGVVGYTF.

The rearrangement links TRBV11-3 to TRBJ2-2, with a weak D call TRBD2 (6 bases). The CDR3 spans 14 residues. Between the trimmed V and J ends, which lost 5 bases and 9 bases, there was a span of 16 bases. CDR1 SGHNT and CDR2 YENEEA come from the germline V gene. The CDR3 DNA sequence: TGTGCCAGCAGCCCCCCTGCGGGGCGACGGGAGCTGTTTTTT. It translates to CASSPPAGRRELFF.

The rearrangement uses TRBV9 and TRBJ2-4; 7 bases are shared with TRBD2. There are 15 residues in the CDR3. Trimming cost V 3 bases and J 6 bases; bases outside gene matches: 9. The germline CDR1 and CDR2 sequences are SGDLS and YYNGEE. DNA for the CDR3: TGTGCCAGCAGCGGGGACCAGCCGGGGGGAAACATTCAGTACTTC. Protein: CASSGDQPGGNIQYF.

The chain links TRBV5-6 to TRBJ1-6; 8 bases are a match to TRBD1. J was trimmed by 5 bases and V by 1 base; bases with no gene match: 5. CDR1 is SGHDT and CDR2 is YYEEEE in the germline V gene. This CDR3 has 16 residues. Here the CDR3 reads CASSLLGQANNSPLHF. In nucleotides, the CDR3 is TGTGCCAGCAGCTTGCTGGGACAGGCTAATAATTCACCCCTCCACTTT.

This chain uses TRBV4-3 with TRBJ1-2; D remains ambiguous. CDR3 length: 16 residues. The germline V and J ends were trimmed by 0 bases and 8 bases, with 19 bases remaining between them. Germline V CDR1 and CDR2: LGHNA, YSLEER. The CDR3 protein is CASSQELAAEGAGYTF. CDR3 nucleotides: TGCGCCAGCAGCCAAGAATTGGCAGCAGAGGGCGCGGGCTACACCTTC.

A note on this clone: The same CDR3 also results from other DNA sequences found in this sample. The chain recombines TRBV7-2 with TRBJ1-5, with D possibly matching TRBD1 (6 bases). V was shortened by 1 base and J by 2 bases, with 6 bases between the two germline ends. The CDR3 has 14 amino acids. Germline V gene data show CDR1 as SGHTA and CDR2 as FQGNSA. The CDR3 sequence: CASSLGQGNQPQHF. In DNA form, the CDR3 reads TGTGCCAGCAGCTTAGGACAGGGCAATCAGCCCCAGCATTTT.

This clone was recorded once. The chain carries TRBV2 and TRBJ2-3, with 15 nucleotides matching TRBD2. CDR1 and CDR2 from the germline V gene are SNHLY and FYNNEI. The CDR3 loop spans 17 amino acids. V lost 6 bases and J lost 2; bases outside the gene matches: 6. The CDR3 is CASSTGTSGGPTDTQYF. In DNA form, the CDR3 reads TGTGCCAGCAGCACCGGGACTAGCGGGGGGCCCACAGATACGCAGTATTTT. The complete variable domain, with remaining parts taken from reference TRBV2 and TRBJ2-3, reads EPEVTQTPSHQVTQMGQEVILRCVPISNHLYFYWYRQILGQKVEFLVSFYNNEISEKSEIFDDQFSVERPDGSNFTLKIRSTKLEDSAMYFCASSTGTSGGPTDTQYFGPGTRLTVL.

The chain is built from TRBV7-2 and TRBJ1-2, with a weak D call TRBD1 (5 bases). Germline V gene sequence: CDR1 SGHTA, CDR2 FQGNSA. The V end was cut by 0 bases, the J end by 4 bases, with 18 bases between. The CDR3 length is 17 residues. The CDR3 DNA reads TGTGCCAGCAGCTTAGCGCAGGGAAGACAGTGGCTCTATGGCTACACCTTC. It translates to CASSLAQGRQWLYGYTF.